This TCR beta chain is drawn from a study of T cell repertoires in cytomegalovirus infection (dated by TCRdb to about 2019). Context from the whole study: The HLA type of each donor mattered for the analysis, because public TCR beta signatures pointed to carriage of CMV infection along with the matching HLA type. General findings and caveats noted by the study authors: The ex vivo response was dominated by HLA-C-restricted CMV-specific TCR beta clonotypes, which also provided the single most frequent clonotype in two of eight donors. Carriers of CMV infection plus the relevant HLA type were discriminated by the cumulative frequency of public TCR beta family members in the study cohort and in an independent roughly 380-donor cohort.

This clonotype has a count of ten or more. Its antigen specificity is not known. No much larger clone exists at a distance of one base, and base qualities are not known. Sequencer: Illumina HiSeq 1500. The public reads were reanalyzed by TCRdb: fastp trimming at Q25, MiXCR alignment, in-frame beta chains only. Every distinct CDR3 protein forms one entry, paired with its most common genes and DNA. This sample lists hundreds of thousands of distinct CDR3 sequences; 20% to 25% were detected once. The ten largest clones add up to 18% of the sample. CDR1 and CDR2 (SGHVS, FQNEAQ) derive from the germline V gene. For this chain, trimming is 4 bases at the V end and 6 bases at the J end, and the number of junction bases without a gene match is 12. From the cysteine up to the phenylalanine, the CDR3 has a length of 17 residues. Just the 51-base CDR3 DNA is kept, in frame starting at base 1.

Material for sequencing was CD8+ T cells from PBMCs. The source is a human donor in good health (CMV status not recorded). Some clones in this sample may be carry-over from other donors' samples. Recombination connected TRBV7-8 to TRBJ1-6; the central 7 bases match TRBD1. The CDR3 protein sequence reads: CASSSLQGTPPNSPLHF. The nucleotide sequence reads as follows: TGTGCCAGCAGCTCCCTACAGGGGACCCCTCCTAATTCACCCCTCCACTTT.